Listed here are 9 T cell receptor beta chains from one sample, sequenced in a study of early T cells in non-severe SARS-CoV-2 infection. TCRdb reanalysed the 5' RACE reads using MiXCR and keeps one entry per CDR3 protein. The sample includes 55,000 to 75,000 distinct CDR3 sequences, about a tenth of them seen just once. The sequenced material came from whole blood. These receptor sequences come from an adult who was a healthcare worker with PCR-confirmed SARS-CoV-2 infection or an uninfected control (not recorded which).

CDR3 residues: CASSESWTLSEQYF. In nucleotides, the CDR3 is TGTGCCAGTAGTGAAAGCTGGACCCTTTCTGAGCAGTACTTC. The gene calls are TRBV19 and TRBJ2-7; D is unclear. V was pared by 5 bases and J by 7 bases, with 18 bases between. This CDR3 is 14 amino acids long. CDR1 and CDR2 from the germline V gene are LNHDA and SQIVND (reference sequence).

The chain is built from TRBV29-1 and TRBJ1-4; D remains ambiguous. Trimming stripped 4 bases from V and 2 bases from J, with 5 bases between. The germline gives CDR1 SQVTM, CDR2 ANQGSEA. The CDR3 has 12 residues. The CDR3 nucleotides are TGCAGCGTTGGACTTACTAATGAAAAACTGTTTTTT. Protein sequence: CSVGLTNEKLFF.

The chain carries TRBV20-1 and TRBJ2-1, with TRBD2 matching 8 bases. The CDR3 is 14 residues long. The J segment lost 4 bases and the V segment lost 5 bases, leaving 7 bases of the junction unmatched. CDR1 and CDR2 from the germline V gene are DFQATT and SNEGSKA (reference sequence). The CDR3 sequence is CSAPLAGPYNEQFF. The CDR3 DNA reads as TGCAGTGCTCCCTTAGCGGGACCTTACAATGAGCAGTTCTTC.

J is TRBJ2-1 and V is TRBV20-1, with D perhaps being TRBD1 or TRBD2 (5 bases each). Germline V lookup: CDR1 DFQATT, CDR2 SNEGSKA (reference sequence). This CDR3 has 12 amino acids. Trimming took off 4 bases at V and 5 bases at J, with 9 bases between the two ends. CDR3 bases: TGCAGTGCTAATGAGGGGAACAATGAGCAGTTCTTC. Protein product: CSANEGNNEQFF.

There are a few counts of this clonotype. The V and J genes are TRBV4-3 and TRBJ2-1; D remains unclear. The V end was cut by 0 bases, the J end by 6 bases, with 12 bases between. Per the germline V gene, CDR1 is LGHNA and CDR2 is YSLEER. The CDR3 loop spans 15 amino acids. Here the CDR3 DNA reads TGCGCCAGCAGCCAAGAGGCAGTCCCGGGCAATGAGCAGTTCTTC. Translating gives CASSQEAVPGNEQFF.

In this sample, this clonotype turned up many times. The genes are TRBV14 and TRBJ2-2; 7 bases line up with TRBD1. Germline CDR1 SGHDN, CDR2 FVKESK. The trim removed 5 bases at V and 1 base at J, leaving 4 bases unmatched. The CDR3 extends over 15 amino acids. The CDR3 DNA reads as TGTGCCAGCAGCGACAGGGCCCGGAACACCGGGGAGCTGTTTTTT. Its protein is CASSDRARNTGELFF.

The V call is TRBV9, the J call TRBJ2-2, with D maybe TRBD2 (6 bases). V was pared by 3 bases and J by 5 bases, with 14 bases between. The CDR3 has 15 residues. CDR1 and CDR2 from the germline V gene are SGDLS and YYNGEE. CDR3 region: CASSARDFTTGELFF. The CDR3, as DNA: TGTGCCAGCAGCGCCCGGGACTTCACTACCGGGGAGCTGTTTTTT.

The chain couples TRBV20-1 to TRBJ2-5; 8 bases align to TRBD1. The CDR3 has 12 amino acids. J was trimmed by 5 bases and V by 2 bases; bases with no gene match: 1. Germline V CDR1 and CDR2: DFQATT, SNEGSKA (reference sequence). CDR3: CSARQGAETQYF. CDR3 sequence (DNA): TGCAGTGCTAGACAGGGGGCCGAGACCCAGTACTTC.

This chain connects TRBV4-1 to TRBJ1-2, with D hard to call. The CDR3 length is 17 residues. V lost 0 bases and J 1 base, leaving 15 bases between the germline ends. The V gene's germline CDR1 is MGHRA and CDR2 YSYEKL. The CDR3 loop is CASSQERSHGSNYGYTF. The CDR3 region has the DNA TGCGCCAGCAGCCAAGAGAGATCCCACGGGAGTAACTATGGCTACACCTTC.